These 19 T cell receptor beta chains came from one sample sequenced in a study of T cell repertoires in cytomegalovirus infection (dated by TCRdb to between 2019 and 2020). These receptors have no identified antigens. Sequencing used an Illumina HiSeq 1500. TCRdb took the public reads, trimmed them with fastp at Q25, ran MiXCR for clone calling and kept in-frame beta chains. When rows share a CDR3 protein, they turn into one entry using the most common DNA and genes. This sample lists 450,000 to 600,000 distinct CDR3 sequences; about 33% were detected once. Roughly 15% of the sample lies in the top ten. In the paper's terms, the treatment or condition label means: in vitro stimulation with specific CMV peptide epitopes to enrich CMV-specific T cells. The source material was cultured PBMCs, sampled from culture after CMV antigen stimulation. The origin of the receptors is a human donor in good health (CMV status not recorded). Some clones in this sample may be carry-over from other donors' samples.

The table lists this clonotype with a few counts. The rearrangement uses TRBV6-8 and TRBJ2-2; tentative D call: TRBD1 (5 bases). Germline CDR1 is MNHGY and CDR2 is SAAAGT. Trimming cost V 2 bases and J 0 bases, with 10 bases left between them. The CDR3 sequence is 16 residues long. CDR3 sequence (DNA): TGTGCCAGCAGTTACGGGCCAGGGTCGAACACCGGGGAGCTGTTTTTT. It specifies CASSYGPGSNTGELFF.

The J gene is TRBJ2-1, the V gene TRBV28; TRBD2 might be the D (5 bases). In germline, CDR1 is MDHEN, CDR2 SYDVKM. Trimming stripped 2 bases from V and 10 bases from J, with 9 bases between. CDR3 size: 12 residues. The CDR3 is CASSLRLLEQFF. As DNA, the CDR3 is TGTGCCAGCAGTTTAAGACTACTAGAGCAGTTCTTC.

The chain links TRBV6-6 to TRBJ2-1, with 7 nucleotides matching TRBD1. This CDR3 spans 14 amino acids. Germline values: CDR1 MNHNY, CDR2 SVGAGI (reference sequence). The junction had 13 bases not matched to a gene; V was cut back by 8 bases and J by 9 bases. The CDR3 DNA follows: TGTGCCAGCTTTTCGAGACAGGGTTTTGGTGAGCAGTTCTTC. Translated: CASFSRQGFGEQFF.

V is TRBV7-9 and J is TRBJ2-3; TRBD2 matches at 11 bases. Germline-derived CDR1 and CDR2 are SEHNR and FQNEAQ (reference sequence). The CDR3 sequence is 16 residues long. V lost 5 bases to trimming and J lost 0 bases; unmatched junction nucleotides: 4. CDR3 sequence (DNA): TGTGCCAGCAGCGCCTTAGCGGGAGGGAGCACAGATACGCAGTATTTT. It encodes CASSALAGGSTDTQYF.

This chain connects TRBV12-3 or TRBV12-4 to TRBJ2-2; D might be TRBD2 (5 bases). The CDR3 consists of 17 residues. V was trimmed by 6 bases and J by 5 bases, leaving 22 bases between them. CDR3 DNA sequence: TGTGCCAGCAGCTCAACTATAACTAGTTGGGAAACCGGGGAGCTGTTTTTT. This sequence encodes CASSSTITSWETGELFF.

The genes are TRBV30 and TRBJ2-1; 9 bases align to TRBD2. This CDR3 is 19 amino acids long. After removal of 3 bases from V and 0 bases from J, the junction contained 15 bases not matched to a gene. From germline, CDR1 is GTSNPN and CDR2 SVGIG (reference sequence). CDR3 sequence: CAWSGSGSSLLSSYNEQFF. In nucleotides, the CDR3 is TGTGCCTGGAGCGGTAGCGGGAGTTCCTTACTTAGCTCCTACAATGAGCAGTTCTTC.

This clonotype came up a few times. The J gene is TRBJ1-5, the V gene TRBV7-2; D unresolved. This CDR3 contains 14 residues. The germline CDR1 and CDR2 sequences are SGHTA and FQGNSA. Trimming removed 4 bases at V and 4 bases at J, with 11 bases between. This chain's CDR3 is CASSSPGPNQPQHF. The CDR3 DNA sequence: TGTGCCAGCAGCTCCCCAGGTCCGAATCAGCCCCAGCATTTT.

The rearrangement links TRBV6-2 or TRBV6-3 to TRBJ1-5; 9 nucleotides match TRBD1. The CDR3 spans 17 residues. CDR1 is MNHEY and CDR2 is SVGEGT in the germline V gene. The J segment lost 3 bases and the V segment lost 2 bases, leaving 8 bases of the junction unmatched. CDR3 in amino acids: CASSYPRTGESNQPQHF. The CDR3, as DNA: TGTGCCAGCAGTTACCCCCGGACAGGGGAATCCAATCAGCCCCAGCATTTT.

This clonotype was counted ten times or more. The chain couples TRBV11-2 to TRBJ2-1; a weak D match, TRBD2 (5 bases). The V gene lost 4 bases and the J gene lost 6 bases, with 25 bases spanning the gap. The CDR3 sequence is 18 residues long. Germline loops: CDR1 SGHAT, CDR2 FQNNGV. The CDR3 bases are TGTGCCAGCAGCTCACGCGGTAGGGAGCCACTCCATTCCAATGAGCAGTTCTTC. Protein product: CASSSRGREPLHSNEQFF. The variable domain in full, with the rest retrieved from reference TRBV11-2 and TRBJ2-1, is EAGVAQSPRYKIIEKRQSVAFWCNPISGHATLYWYQQILGQGPKLLIQFQNNGVVDDSQLPKDRFSAERLKGVDSTLKIQPAKLEDSAVYLCASSSRGREPLHSNEQFFGPGTRLTVL.

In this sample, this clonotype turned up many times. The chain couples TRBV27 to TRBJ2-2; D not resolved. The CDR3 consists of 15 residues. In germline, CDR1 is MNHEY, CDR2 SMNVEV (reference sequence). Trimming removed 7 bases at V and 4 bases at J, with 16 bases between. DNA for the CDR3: TGTGCCAGCACCGACATAGGCGGAAGCACCGGGGAGCTGTTTTTT. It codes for CASTDIGGSTGELFF.

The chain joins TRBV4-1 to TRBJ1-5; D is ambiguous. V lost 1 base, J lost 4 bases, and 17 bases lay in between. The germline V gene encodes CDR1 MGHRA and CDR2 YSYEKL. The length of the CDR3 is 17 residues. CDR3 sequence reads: CASSQGYGQAGNQPQHF. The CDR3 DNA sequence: TGCGCCAGCAGCCAAGGGTATGGGCAGGCGGGGAATCAGCCCCAGCATTTT.

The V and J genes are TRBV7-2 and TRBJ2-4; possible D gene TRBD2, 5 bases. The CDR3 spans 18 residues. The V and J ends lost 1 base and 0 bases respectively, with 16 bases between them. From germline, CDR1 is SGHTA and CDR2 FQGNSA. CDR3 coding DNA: TGTGCCAGCAGCTTAGGGCTAGCCGGCACAATAGCCAAAAACATTCAGTACTTC. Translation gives CASSLGLAGTIAKNIQYF.

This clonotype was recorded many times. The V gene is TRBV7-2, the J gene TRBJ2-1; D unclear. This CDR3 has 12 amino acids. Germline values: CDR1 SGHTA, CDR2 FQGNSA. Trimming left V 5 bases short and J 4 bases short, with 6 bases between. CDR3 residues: CASSRTYNEQFF. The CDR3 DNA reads TGTGCCAGCAGCCGAACGTACAATGAGCAGTTCTTC.

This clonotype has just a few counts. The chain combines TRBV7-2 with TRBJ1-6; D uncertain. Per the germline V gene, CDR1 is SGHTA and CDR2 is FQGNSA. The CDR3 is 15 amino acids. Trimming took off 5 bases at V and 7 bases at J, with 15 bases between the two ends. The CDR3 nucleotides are TGTGCCAGCAGCGGGGTGCTGGGAGTGAATTCACCCCTCCACTTT. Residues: CASSGVLGVNSPLHF. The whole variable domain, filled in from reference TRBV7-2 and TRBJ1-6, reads GAGVSQSPSNKVTEKGKDVELRCDPISGHTALYWYRQSLGQGLEFLIYFQGNSAPDKSGLPSDRFSAERTGGSVSTLTIQRTQQEDSAVYLCASSGVLGVNSPLHFGNGTRLTVT.

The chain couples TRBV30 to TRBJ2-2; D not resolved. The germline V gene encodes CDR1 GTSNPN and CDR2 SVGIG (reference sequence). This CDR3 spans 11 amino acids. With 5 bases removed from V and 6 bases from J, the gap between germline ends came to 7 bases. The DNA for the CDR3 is TGTGCCTGGGCCAATTCCGGGGAGCTGTTTTTT. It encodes CAWANSGELFF.

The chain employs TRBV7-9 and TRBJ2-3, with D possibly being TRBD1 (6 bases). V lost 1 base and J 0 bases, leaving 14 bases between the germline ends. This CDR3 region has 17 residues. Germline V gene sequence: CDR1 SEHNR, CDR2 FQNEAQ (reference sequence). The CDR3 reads CASSLGPGHSSTDTQYF. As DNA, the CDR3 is TGTGCCAGCAGCTTAGGTCCGGGACATTCTAGCACAGATACGCAGTATTTT.

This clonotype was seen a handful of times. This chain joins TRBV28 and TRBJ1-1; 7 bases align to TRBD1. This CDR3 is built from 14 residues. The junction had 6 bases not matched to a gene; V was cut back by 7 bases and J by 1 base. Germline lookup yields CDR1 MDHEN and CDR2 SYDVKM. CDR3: CASTPGQTNTEAFF. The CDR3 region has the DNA TGTGCCAGCACCCCGGGACAGACGAACACTGAAGCTTTCTTT.

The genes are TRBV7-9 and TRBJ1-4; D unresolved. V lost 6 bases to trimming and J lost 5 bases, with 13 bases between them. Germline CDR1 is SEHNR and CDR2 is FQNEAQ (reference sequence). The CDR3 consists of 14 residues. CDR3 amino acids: CASSDYPMNEKLFF. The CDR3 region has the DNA TGTGCCAGCAGTGACTACCCGATGAATGAAAAACTGTTTTTT.

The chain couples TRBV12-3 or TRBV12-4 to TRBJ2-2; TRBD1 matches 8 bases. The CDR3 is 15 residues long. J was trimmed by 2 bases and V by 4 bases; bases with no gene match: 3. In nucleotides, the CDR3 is TGTGCCAGCAGTTCCCAGGGGGCAAACACCGGGGAGCTGTTTTTT. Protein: CASSSQGANTGELFF.